The subject of this entry is one TCR beta chain. Its antigen is unidentified. This specimen comes from a study of T cells in Graves' hyperthyroidism and ophthalmopathy. Among the patients, aged 18 to 65, hyperthyroidism was newly diagnosed and had lasted under 2 months. Amplification of TCR beta CDR3 regions used RNA as the template. Researchers ran a first-round RT-PCR on the TCR CDR3 using the HTBI primer set. TCRdb called the multiplex PCR reads again in MiXCR, with one record for every CDR3 protein. The table has roughly 510,000 distinct CDR3 sequences, around 21% seen once; the top ten hold 26%. V was pared by 6 bases and J by 7 bases, with 19 bases between. CDR3 length: 14 amino acids. Germline-derived CDR1 and CDR2 are MDHEN and SYDVKM. Study conclusions and caveats: Most expanded thyroid clonotypes above 0.001 also appeared in blood. Ophthalmopathy was predicted by the model a median of roughly 6.6 months ahead of onset.

Sequenced sample: blood. This sequence was found in a man aged 18 to 29 with Graves' hyperthyroidism. This chain joins TRBV28 and TRBJ2-7, with D possibly TRBD1 on 5 matching bases. CDR3 amino acids: CASSTKTAFAEQYF. CDR3 nucleotides: TGTGCCAGCAGCACTAAGACAGCCTTCGCGGAGCAGTACTTC.